Listed here is a single T cell receptor (beta chain). No cognate antigen has been identified for it. There are no base qualities to consult, and no much larger clone falls within one base. RNA was extracted using the RNeasy kit, and about 0.45 to 1 ug of the RNA was reverse transcribed with random hexamers. TCR beta CDR3 regions were amplified with the immunoSEQ multiplex PCR assay covering 54 Vbeta and 13 Jbeta segments. PCR amplification bias was corrected using a synthetic template baseline for primer optimization and computational correction. The authors' analysis ran thus. Reads were annotated to V, D and J genes per IMGT and analyzed with immunoSEQ Analyzer, keeping only productive sequences. Clonality was computed as one minus Shannon entropy normalized by log2 of the number of productive unique sequences. Public and private clones were assessed among the 100 most prevalent clones of each patient and control. Susac-specific clones were defined as absent from healthy and MS cohorts, over a thousand published viral clones and other ImmuneACCESS disease sequences. TCRdb handled the public reads itself, with Q25 trimming in fastp and clone calling in MiXCR, and kept productive beta chains. For every CDR3 protein sequence, its rows merge into one entry that carries the most common genes and DNA. The V and J calls were determined by TCRdb, not by the authors. This sample has more than 150,000 distinct CDR3 sequences in its table, and 90% to 97% of those were observed once. Around 0.096% of the sample is in the top ten clones.

High-throughput TCR beta sequencing profiled peripheral blood CD8+ and CD4+ T cells from healthy donors, Susac syndrome patients and multiple sclerosis patients. The Susac syndrome patients fulfilled recently defined diagnostic criteria for either definite or probable disease. Bulk CD8+ and CD4+ T cells were purified by magnetic negative isolation, while CD8+ TEMRA cells were enriched using FACS. Blood was drawn into EDTA tubes, processed within 24 hours, and PBMCs were isolated by density gradient centrifugation. PBMCs destined for TCR sequencing were cryopreserved in liquid nitrogen and later thawed in a 37 °C water bath. The sorted or isolated CD4+, CD8+ and CD8+ TEMRA cells had a purity of 90% or higher. The source of the sample is a study of CD8 T cells in Susac syndrome (dated by TCRdb to about 2019). Context from the whole study: Of the Susac syndrome patients who were sequenced, more than five had clinically active disease and about eight were in clinical remission. Susac syndrome patients were therapy-naive, on corticosteroids (some also receiving IVIg), or on IVIg alone at blood withdrawal. Whether CD8+ T cell activation and differentiation in Susac syndrome was antigen driven was tested using repertoire sequencing.

General findings and caveats noted by the study authors: The study acknowledged that relatively few individuals were included in the TCR sequencing and HLA analysis. In patients with Susac syndrome, the CD4+ T cell repertoire showed no detectable clonal expansion.

From the germline V gene, CDR1 is KGHDR and CDR2 is SFDVKD. The V end loses 3 bases and the J end loses 4 bases, and a stretch of 9 bases separates them. Spanning cysteine to phenylalanine, the CDR3 consists of 14 amino acids. Of all the DNA, just the CDR3 is kept, 42 bases in frame from base 1. Sequenced input: CD4+ T cells from PBMCs. The clonotype was recovered from a human donor with Susac syndrome. Here the chain combines TRBV24-1 and TRBJ1-5; there is no confident call for the D gene. The nucleotides are TGTGCCACCAGTGATGGTGGGGAGAATCAGCCCCAGCATTTT. This yields the protein CATSDGGENQPQHF.